This T cell receptor (beta chain) was observed in a study of T cell responses to AZD1222 COVID-19 vaccine. Overall study findings and caveats: Breadth and depth of Spike-specific TCRs rose after two AZD1222 doses. Clonal diversity was possibly underestimated; the donors were predominantly white British and more often female.

The CDR3 runs to 18 residues. Trimming removed 3 bases from V and 2 bases from J; junction bases left unmatched: 10. Germline-derived CDR1 and CDR2 are SGHVS and FNYEAQ. Method: immunoSEQ multiplex PCR; TCRdb's copy keeps in-frame clones and lacks some. This table has 90,000 to 120,000 clones, about 85% appearing once. Details on this clone: Its matching antigen is unknown.

The material sequenced was peripheral blood, taken 28 days after the second AZD1222 dose. This rearrangement joins TRBV7-6 to TRBJ1-1; 12 bases align to TRBD1. The TCR was taken from an adult who received the AZD1222 COVID-19 vaccine. The CDR3 loop reads CASSLFIPGQGANTEAFF. In nucleotides, the CDR3 is TGTGCCAGCAGCTTGTTTATACCGGGACAGGGGGCCAACACTGAAGCTTTCTTT.